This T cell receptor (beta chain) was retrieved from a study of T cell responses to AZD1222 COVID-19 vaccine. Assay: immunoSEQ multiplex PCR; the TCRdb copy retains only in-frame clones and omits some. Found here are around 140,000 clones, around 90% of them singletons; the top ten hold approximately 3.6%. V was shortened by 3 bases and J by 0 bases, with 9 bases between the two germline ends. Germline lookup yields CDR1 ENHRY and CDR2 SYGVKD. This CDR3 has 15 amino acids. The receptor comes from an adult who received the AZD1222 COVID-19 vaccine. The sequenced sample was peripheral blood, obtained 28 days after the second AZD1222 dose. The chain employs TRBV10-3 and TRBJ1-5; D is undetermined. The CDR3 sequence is CAISDYGNSNQPQHF. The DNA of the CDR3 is TGTGCCATCAGTGACTATGGAAATAGCAATCAGCCCCAGCATTTT.